The 32 T cell receptor beta chains presented below share a single source sample, sequenced in a study of cytotoxic CD8 clonotypes in ibrutinib-treated CLL (dated by TCRdb to the early 2020s). The library was made by the immunoSEQ multiplex PCR assay. This is the immuneACCESS table as TCRdb keeps it, with only in-frame sequences that have V and J called. A part of the clones is gone; compared with another copy, unresolved V genes explain less than half, and the rest is unexplained. The table for this sample lists more than 11,000 clones; roughly 70% of them were counted only once. The ten top clones hold about 5% of the sample. The material was PBMCs, obtained before ibrutinib treatment. The receptors come from a human donor with chronic lymphocytic leukemia.

This sequence joins TRBV5-1 and TRBJ2-5, with D tentatively TRBD2 (5 bases). Trimming stripped 4 bases from V and 5 bases from J, with 24 bases between. There are 17 residues in the CDR3. Looked up from germline, CDR1 is SGHRS and CDR2 is YFSETQ. The CDR3 DNA sequence: TGCGCCAGCAGCCCCGCCCGGGTTGCGGGCTTGGGGGAGACCCAGTACTTC. This sequence encodes CASSPARVAGLGETQYF.

V and J are TRBV15 and TRBJ2-3; D remains ambiguous. Between the trimmed V and J ends, which lost 8 bases and 0 bases, there was a span of 9 bases. Per the germline V gene, CDR1 is LNHNV and CDR2 is YYDKDF (reference sequence). The CDR3 is 13 residues long. CDR3 DNA: TGTGCCACCGGTACAGCTAGCACAGATACGCAGTATTTT. Its protein is CATGTASTDTQYF.

The chain uses TRBV6-5 and TRBJ2-2; D call uncertain. From germline, CDR1 is MNHEY and CDR2 SVGAGI. V lost 7 bases to trimming and J lost 0 bases, with 6 bases between them. There are 13 residues in the CDR3. The CDR3 loop reads CASTAPNTGELFF. The CDR3 DNA sequence: TGTGCCAGCACGGCCCCGAACACCGGGGAGCTGTTTTTT.

This chain connects TRBV5-1 to TRBJ1-2; D unclear. There are 12 residues in the CDR3. Trimming stripped 4 bases from V and 13 bases from J, with 17 bases between. Per the germline V gene, CDR1 is SGHRS and CDR2 is YFSETQ. CDR3 region: CASSPLRPPGTF. For the CDR3, the DNA is TGCGCCAGCAGCCCCCTTCGCCCCCCGGGCACCTTC.

This clone was observed a handful of times. The chain recombines TRBV7-3 with TRBJ1-2; 8 nucleotides align to TRBD1. Germline V lookup: CDR1 SGHTA, CDR2 FQGTGA. The CDR3 contains 15 residues. V shed 5 bases and J 1 base; nucleotides not matched to a gene: 6. The CDR3 protein is CASSPGTGHNYGYTF. CDR3 DNA: TGTGCCAGCAGCCCAGGGACAGGCCATAACTATGGCTACACCTTC.

V is TRBV9 and J is TRBJ1-5; 9 nucleotides line up with TRBD1. The CDR3 is made up of 15 amino acids. Germline values: CDR1 SGDLS, CDR2 YYNGEE. Trimming at V came to 0 bases and at J to 7 bases, leaving 5 bases not matched to a gene. The CDR3 DNA is TGTGCCAGCAGCGTAGGACAGGGGGACGGGCAGCCCCAGCATTTT. Translated, it gives CASSVGQGDGQPQHF.

J is TRBJ2-7 and V is TRBV10-3; D unresolved. The V gene's germline CDR1 is ENHRY and CDR2 SYGVKD. The length of the CDR3 is 15 residues. V lost 0 bases and J lost 4, with 13 bases in between. CDR3 residues: CAISESAQRVYEQYF. The CDR3 DNA sequence: TGTGCCATCAGTGAGTCGGCTCAACGGGTGTACGAGCAGTACTTC.

The rearrangement joins TRBV11-2 to TRBJ1-1; D might be TRBD1 (5 bases). The germline gives CDR1 SGHAT, CDR2 FQNNGV. The V and J ends lost 0 bases and 4 bases respectively, with 12 bases between them. The CDR3 consists of 15 residues. CDR3: CASSLDYSRGTEAFF. Here the CDR3 DNA reads TGTGCCAGCAGCTTAGATTACAGTAGGGGCACTGAAGCTTTCTTT. The variable domain in full, completed from reference TRBV11-2 and TRBJ1-1, reads EAGVAQSPRYKIIEKRQSVAFWCNPISGHATLYWYQQILGQGPKLLIQFQNNGVVDDSQLPKDRFSAERLKGVDSTLKIQPAKLEDSAVYLCASSLDYSRGTEAFFGQGTRLTVV.

This chain uses TRBV6-6 with TRBJ1-3; D call uncertain. Germline V gene sequence: CDR1 MNHNY, CDR2 SVGAGI (reference sequence). The CDR3 runs to 14 residues. Trimming stripped 8 bases from V and 7 bases from J, with 18 bases between. In DNA, the CDR3 is TGTGCCAGCCGCAAATCCCAGTTCGGGAACACCATATATTTT. This sequence encodes CASRKSQFGNTIYF.

A few counts support this clone. The chain has TRBV6-4 and TRBJ1-4; TRBD1 aligns across 8 bases. V lost 6 bases to trimming and J lost 2 bases; unmatched junction nucleotides: 5. The CDR3 has 15 amino acids. From germline, CDR1 is MRHNA and CDR2 SNTAGT. The CDR3 DNA is TGTGCCAGCAGCCCGACAGGGGATACTAATGAAAAACTGTTTTTT. Protein: CASSPTGDTNEKLFF.

V usage is TRBV7-9 and J usage is TRBJ2-7; 9 bases match TRBD1. CDR3 length: 14 amino acids. V lost 7 bases to trimming and J lost 7 bases; unmatched junction nucleotides: 11. CDR1 and CDR2 (germline): SEHNR, FQNEAQ (reference sequence). The CDR3 loop is CASTATGGADEQYF. In DNA form, the CDR3 reads TGTGCCAGCACGGCAACAGGGGGCGCGGATGAGCAGTACTTC.

V is TRBV10-3 and J is TRBJ2-7, with D perhaps TRBD1 (6 bases). The V and J ends lost 10 bases and 2 bases respectively, with 27 bases between them. The CDR3 length is 17 residues. Per the germline V gene, CDR1 is ENHRY and CDR2 is SYGVKD. The CDR3 sequence: CATACGTPSPGPYEQYF. The CDR3 DNA reads as TGTGCCACCGCTTGTGGGACACCCTCCCCTGGGCCCTACGAGCAGTACTTC.

The gene calls are TRBV16 and TRBJ1-1; D is unresolved. V was shortened by 4 bases and J by 1 base, with 7 bases between the two germline ends. Germline CDR1 is KGHSY and CDR2 is FQNENV. The CDR3 has 13 residues. The CDR3 loop is CASSPLQNTEAFF. The CDR3 DNA is TGTGCCAGCAGCCCCCTTCAGAACACTGAAGCTTTCTTT.

This chain joins TRBV11-2 and TRBJ2-3, with a possible D match to TRBD2 (5 bases). V lost 5 bases, J lost 10 bases, and 19 bases lay in between. There are 14 residues in the CDR3. Germline CDR1 reads SGHAT; CDR2 reads FQNNGV. The CDR3, as DNA: TGTGCCAGCAGCCCCACTTTAGCTGGGAGTGCGCAGTATTTT. This gives the protein CASSPTLAGSAQYF.

This CDR3 is CASALDGPGTDTQYF. CDR3 sequence (DNA): TGTGCCAGCGCCCTGGACGGCCCGGGCACAGATACGCAGTATTTT. The rearrangement joins TRBV25-1 to TRBJ2-3; D is uncertain. CDR1 and CDR2 from the germline V gene are MGHDK and SYGVNS. The V end lost 8 bases, the J end lost 1 base, and 16 bases lay between the germline ends. There are 15 residues in the CDR3.

The table lists this clone with a few counts. The chain combines TRBV29-1 with TRBJ1-1, with no clear D. The CDR3 has 11 amino acids. V dropped 6 bases and J dropped 1 base, with 6 bases sitting between them. In germline, CDR1 is SQVTM, CDR2 ANQGSEA. In DNA, the CDR3 is TGCAGCGTCTCAGAGAACACTGAAGCTTTCTTT. It yields the protein CSVSENTEAFF.

The chain couples TRBV27 to TRBJ2-7; 7 nucleotides agree with TRBD1. Per germline, CDR1 MNHEY and CDR2 SMNVEV (reference sequence). Trimming cost V 5 bases and J 0 bases; bases outside gene matches: 7. The CDR3 extends over 15 amino acids. The CDR3 region is CASSPIGQASYEQYF. For the CDR3, the DNA is TGTGCCAGCAGTCCAATTGGACAGGCCTCCTACGAGCAGTACTTC.

On this clone itself: Within the sample, other DNA sequences also encode this same CDR3. V and J are TRBV4-1 and TRBJ2-3; 9 bases align to TRBD2. The germline V gene encodes CDR1 MGHRA and CDR2 YSYEKL. The CDR3 loop spans 16 amino acids. V was pared by 1 base and J by 1 base, with 3 bases of the junction left unmatched. The CDR3 DNA reads as TGCGCCAGCAGCCAAGGGGTAGCGGGAGGCACAGATACGCAGTATTTT. Translating gives CASSQGVAGGTDTQYF.

The V gene is TRBV7-2, the J gene TRBJ1-3, with D hard to call. Germline CDR1 SGHTA, CDR2 FQGNSA. Trimming took off 5 bases at V and 2 bases at J, with 4 bases between the two ends. The CDR3 is 12 residues long. The CDR3 sequence is CASSRAGNTIYF. CDR3 nucleotide sequence: TGTGCCAGCAGCCGGGCTGGAAACACCATATATTTT.

The J gene is TRBJ2-7, the V gene TRBV6-5, with 11 bases matching TRBD2. The CDR3 is 13 amino acids. Germline trimming cut 5 bases from V and 4 bases from J; bases unmatched to any gene: 1. Germline CDR1 is MNHEY and CDR2 is SVGAGI. CDR3 loop: CASSPSGGYEQYF. The CDR3 DNA is TGTGCCAGCAGTCCTAGCGGGGGGTACGAGCAGTACTTC.

The chain uses TRBV5-1 and TRBJ2-3; unclear D gene. V lost 7 bases and J 4 bases, leaving 7 bases between the germline ends. The CDR3 has 11 amino acids. The germline V gene has CDR1 SGHRS and CDR2 YFSETQ. The CDR3 bases are TGCGCCAGCGGGTCGGCAGATACGCAGTATTTT. Its protein is CASGSADTQYF.

The chain joins TRBV25-1 to TRBJ2-7, with 8 bases that match TRBD2. In germline, CDR1 is MGHDK, CDR2 SYGVNS. The CDR3 runs to 14 residues. After removal of 4 bases from V and 6 bases from J, the junction contained 8 bases not matched to a gene. This CDR3 reads CASSGAGLDGEQYF. The DNA for the CDR3 is TGTGCCAGCAGTGGAGCGGGACTAGACGGCGAGCAGTACTTC.

The chain links TRBV6-1 to TRBJ2-7; D is perhaps TRBD1 (6 bases). This CDR3 has 15 amino acids. Trimming took 7 bases from V and 4 from J, leaving 20 bases between them. CDR1 is MNHNS, CDR2 SASEGT, per germline. The CDR3 DNA follows: TGTGCCAGCACCCCAGGGGTTCTTCTGGGTTACGAGCAGTACTTC. Protein sequence: CASTPGVLLGYEQYF.

This clone came up a few times. The rearrangement links TRBV6-5 to TRBJ1-6; possible D gene TRBD1, 6 bases. The V gene's germline CDR1 is MNHEY and CDR2 SVGAGI. V lost 2 bases to trimming and J lost 10 bases, with 15 bases between them. The CDR3 contains 15 residues. The CDR3 nucleotides are TGTGCCAGCAGTTACGGGGGGGCGACGTGGTCACCCCTCCACTTT. It encodes CASSYGGATWSPLHF.

The chain links TRBV7-3 to TRBJ2-1; TRBD1 is a possible D gene (5 bases). Germline V gene sequence: CDR1 SGHTA, CDR2 FQGTGA. Trimming cost V 5 bases and J 4 bases, with 9 bases left between them. This CDR3 is 13 amino acids long. CDR3 in DNA: TGTGCCAGCAGCCCCGACAGATACAATGAGCAGTTCTTC. It yields the protein CASSPDRYNEQFF.

This clone turned up a few times. This sequence joins TRBV11-1 and TRBJ2-1; D remains ambiguous. V was shortened by 3 bases and J by 6 bases, with 9 bases between the two germline ends. Germline CDR1 SGHAT, CDR2 FQDESV (reference sequence). This CDR3 has 13 residues. CDR3 coding DNA: TGTGCCAGCAGCTTTGGGGAACTCAATGAGCAGTTCTTC. Translated, it gives CASSFGELNEQFF.

The J gene is TRBJ2-3, the V gene TRBV6-5; D remains unclear. The CDR3 length is 14 residues. Looked up from germline, CDR1 is MNHEY and CDR2 is SVGAGI. Trimming left V 0 bases short and J 1 base short, with 5 bases between. The CDR3 spells CASSYSYRTDTQYF. As DNA, the CDR3 is TGTGCCAGCAGTTACTCGTACCGCACAGATACGCAGTATTTT.

The chain links TRBV7-9 to TRBJ1-5; D is unresolved. Germline CDR1 SEHNR, CDR2 FQNEAQ (reference sequence). The CDR3 has 13 amino acids. Trimming removed 1 base from V and 3 bases from J, with 4 bases in between. Here the CDR3 reads CASSLVANQPQHF. As DNA, the CDR3 is TGTGCCAGCAGCTTAGTAGCCAATCAGCCCCAGCATTTT.

This chain connects TRBV5-1 to TRBJ2-5, with 13 bases fitting TRBD2. Germline CDR1 reads SGHRS; CDR2 reads YFSETQ. Trimming removed 0 bases from V and 2 bases from J; junction bases left unmatched: 4. The CDR3 loop spans 17 amino acids. CDR3: CASSLGGTSGIQETQYF. CDR3 in DNA: TGCGCCAGCAGCTTGGGGGGGACTAGCGGGATACAAGAGACCCAGTACTTC.

The gene calls are TRBV7-2 and TRBJ1-6; weak D call: TRBD1 (5 bases). Germline loops: CDR1 SGHTA, CDR2 FQGNSA. The CDR3 totals 15 residues. V was pared by 5 bases and J by 9 bases, with 17 bases between. Here the CDR3 DNA reads TGTGCCAGCAGCCCTGAAGGGACTCTTCCTTCACCCCTCCACTTT. Translated, it gives CASSPEGTLPSPLHF. Full variable domain (missing parts from reference TRBV7-2 and TRBJ1-6): GAGVSQSPSNKVTEKGKDVELRCDPISGHTALYWYRQSLGQGLEFLIYFQGNSAPDKSGLPSDRFSAERTGGSVSTLTIQRTQQEDSAVYLCASSPEGTLPSPLHFGNGTRLTVT.

The V gene is TRBV27, the J gene TRBJ2-1; the D gene is possibly TRBD2 (5 bases). The CDR3 totals 14 residues. The germline V and J ends were trimmed by 5 bases and 9 bases, with 17 bases remaining between them. Germline CDR1 and CDR2: MNHEY and SMNVEV (reference sequence). The CDR3 bases are TGTGCCAGCAGTAACGGACTGCTGCTGGGTGAGCAGTTCTTC. Amino acids: CASSNGLLLGEQFF.

The genes are TRBV7-2 and TRBJ1-2; 7 bases are shared with TRBD1. The CDR3 loop spans 14 amino acids. V lost 7 bases to trimming and J lost 8 bases; unmatched junction nucleotides: 13. Germline-derived CDR1 and CDR2 are SGHTA and FQGNSA. In DNA, the CDR3 is TGTGCCAGCACCCCAGGCGGGCAGGGGGGCGGCTACACCTTC. This translates into CASTPGGQGGGYTF.